One and the same sample provided the 9 T cell receptor beta chains below, sequenced in a study of blood T cell repertoires in COVID-19. The table came from immunoSEQ multiplex PCR; TCRdb's copy has only in-frame clones and leaves some out. In the table there are roughly 150,000 clones, over 80% of which are singletons. The sequenced sample was PBMCs or T cells enriched from blood (not recorded which). The receptor source for this set is a man aged 70-80 years who had been exposed to COVID-19.

Regarding this clone: Other DNA sequences of this sample code for an identical CDR3. This chain links TRBV28 with TRBJ2-7; TRBD2 might be the D (6 bases). This CDR3 spans 14 amino acids. Germline V gives CDR1 MDHEN, CDR2 SYDVKM. V was trimmed by 2 bases and J by 3 bases, leaving 11 bases between them. The CDR3 loop reads CASSLTGANYEQYF. The CDR3 region has the DNA TGTGCCAGCAGTTTAACGGGAGCTAACTACGAGCAGTACTTC.

This chain connects TRBV15 to TRBJ2-7, with 7 bases fitting TRBD2. The germline CDR1 and CDR2 sequences are LNHNV and YYDKDF (reference sequence). V lost 1 base, J lost 5 bases, and 5 bases stayed unmatched. The CDR3 sequence is 14 residues long. The CDR3 nucleotides are TGTGCCACCAGCAGAGTAACGGGAGGACACGAGCAGTACTTC. The encoded protein is CATSRVTGGHEQYF.

In its sample, this clone ranks as large. This sequence joins TRBV5-6 and TRBJ2-3; no definite D call. From germline, CDR1 is SGHDT and CDR2 YYEEEE. The CDR3 contains 16 residues. V shed 3 bases and J shed 7 bases, with 21 bases lying between them. The CDR3 loop is CASSYGSLLPPHTQYF. The CDR3 DNA reads TGTGCCAGCAGCTACGGGTCGCTCCTTCCACCTCATACGCAGTATTTT.

The chain combines TRBV14 with TRBJ1-4; weak D call: TRBD1 (5 bases). Trimming pared 5 bases from V and 7 bases from J, leaving 11 bases between. Germline V gene sequence: CDR1 SGHDN, CDR2 FVKESK. The CDR3 runs 13 residues. The CDR3 reads CASSGGNGEKLFF. The CDR3 region has the DNA TGTGCCAGCAGCGGGGGGAACGGTGAAAAACTGTTTTTT.

The V gene is TRBV5-1, the J gene TRBJ1-6; D is uncertain. From germline, CDR1 is SGHRS and CDR2 YFSETQ. V lost 4 bases, J lost 5 bases, and 7 bases lay in between. This CDR3 comprises 13 residues. The CDR3 protein is CASSIQNNSPLHF. In nucleotides, the CDR3 is TGCGCCAGCAGCATTCAGAATAATTCACCCCTCCACTTT.

V gene TRBV28 combines with J gene TRBJ1-1; no clear D gene. Germline lookup yields CDR1 MDHEN and CDR2 SYDVKM. The CDR3 spans 12 residues. The chain's CDR3 is CEAGQRNTEAFF. CDR3 in DNA: TGTGAGGCTGGGCAGAGGAACACTGAAGCTTTCTTT. The whole variable domain, remainder taken from reference TRBV28 and TRBJ1-1, is DVKVTQSSRYLVKRTGEKVFLECVQDMDHENMFWYRQDPGLGLRLIYFSYDVKMKEKGDIPEGYSVSREKKERFSLILESASTNQTSMYLCEAGQRNTEAFFGQGTRLTVV.

As to this clone: At the DNA level, this CDR3 is encoded by other sequences in the same sample as well. V usage is TRBV7-9 and J usage is TRBJ2-1, with D perhaps matching TRBD1 (5 bases). Trimming left V 1 base short and J 7 bases short, with 8 bases between. This CDR3 is built from 13 residues. Germline CDR1 SEHNR, CDR2 FQNEAQ (reference sequence). CDR3 bases: TGTGCCAGCAGCTTAGGACAGTCAAATGAGCAGTTCTTC. This encodes CASSLGQSNEQFF. Based on the CDR3 plus reference TRBV7-9 and TRBJ2-1, the full variable domain is DTGVSQNPRHKITKRGQNVTFRCDPISEHNRLYWYRQTLGQGPEFLTYFQNEAQLEKSRLLSDRFSAERPKGSFSTLEIQRTEQGDSAMYLCASSLGQSNEQFFGPGTRLTVL.

The genes are TRBV3-1 (or the pseudogene TRBV3-2) and TRBJ2-5; possible D gene TRBD2, 6 bases. Trimming removed 4 bases from V and 5 bases from J, with 14 bases in between. This CDR3 comprises 14 residues. CDR1 and CDR2 from the germline V gene are LGHDT and YNNKEL (reference sequence). CDR3 coding DNA: TGTGCCAGCAGCCGAACGGGGAGGATCGAGACCCAGTACTTC. Its protein product is CASSRTGRIETQYF.

This clone was recorded only once. The rearrangement uses TRBV4-2 and TRBJ1-3; D perhaps matches TRBD1 (5 bases). Germline-derived CDR1 and CDR2 are LGHNA and YNFKEQ. The V end lost 0 bases, the J end lost 7 bases, and 13 bases lay between the germline ends. The CDR3 has 15 residues. CDR3: CASSQDRQGGNTIYF. In DNA form, the CDR3 reads TGTGCCAGCAGCCAAGATCGGCAGGGTGGCAACACCATATATTTT.